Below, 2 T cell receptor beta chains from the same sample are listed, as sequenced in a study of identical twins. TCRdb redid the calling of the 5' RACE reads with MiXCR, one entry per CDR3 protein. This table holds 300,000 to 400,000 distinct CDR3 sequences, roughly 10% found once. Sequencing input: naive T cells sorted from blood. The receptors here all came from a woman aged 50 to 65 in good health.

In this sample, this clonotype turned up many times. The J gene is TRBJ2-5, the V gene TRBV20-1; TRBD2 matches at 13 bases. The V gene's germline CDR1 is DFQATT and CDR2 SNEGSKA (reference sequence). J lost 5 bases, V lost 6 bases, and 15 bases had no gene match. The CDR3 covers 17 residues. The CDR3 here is CSAGDSRTSGSVETQYF. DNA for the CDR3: TGCAGTGCGGGGGACAGCCGGACTAGCGGGAGTGTGGAGACCCAGTACTTC.

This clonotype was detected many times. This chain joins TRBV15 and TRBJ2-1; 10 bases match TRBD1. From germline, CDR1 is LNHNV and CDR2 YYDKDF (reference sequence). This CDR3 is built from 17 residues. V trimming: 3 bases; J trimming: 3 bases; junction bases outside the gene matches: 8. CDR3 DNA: TGTGCCACCAGCAGGGACAAAGGACAGGGGGGCTACAATGAGCAGTTCTTC. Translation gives CATSRDKGQGGYNEQFF. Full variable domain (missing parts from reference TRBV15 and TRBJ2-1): DAMVIQNPRYQVTQFGKPVTLSCSQTLNHNVMYWYQQKSSQAPKLLFHYYDKDFNNEADTPDNFQSRRPNTSFCFLDIRSPGLGDTAMYLCATSRDKGQGGYNEQFFGPGTRLTVL.